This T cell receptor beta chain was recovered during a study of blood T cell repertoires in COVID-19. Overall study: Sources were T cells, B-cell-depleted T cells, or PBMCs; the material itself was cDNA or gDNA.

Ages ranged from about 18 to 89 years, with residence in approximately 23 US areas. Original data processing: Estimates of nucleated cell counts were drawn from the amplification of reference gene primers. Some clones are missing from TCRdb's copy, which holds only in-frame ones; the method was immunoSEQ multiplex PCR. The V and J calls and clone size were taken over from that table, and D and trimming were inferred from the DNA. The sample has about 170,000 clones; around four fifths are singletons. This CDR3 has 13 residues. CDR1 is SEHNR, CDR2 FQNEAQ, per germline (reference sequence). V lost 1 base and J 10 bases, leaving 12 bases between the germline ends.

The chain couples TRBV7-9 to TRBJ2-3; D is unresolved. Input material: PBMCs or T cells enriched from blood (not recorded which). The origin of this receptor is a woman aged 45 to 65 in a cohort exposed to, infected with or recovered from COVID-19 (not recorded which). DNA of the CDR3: TGTGCCAGCAGCTTAGAGCTCCAAGAGGCGCAGTATTTT. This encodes CASSLELQEAQYF.